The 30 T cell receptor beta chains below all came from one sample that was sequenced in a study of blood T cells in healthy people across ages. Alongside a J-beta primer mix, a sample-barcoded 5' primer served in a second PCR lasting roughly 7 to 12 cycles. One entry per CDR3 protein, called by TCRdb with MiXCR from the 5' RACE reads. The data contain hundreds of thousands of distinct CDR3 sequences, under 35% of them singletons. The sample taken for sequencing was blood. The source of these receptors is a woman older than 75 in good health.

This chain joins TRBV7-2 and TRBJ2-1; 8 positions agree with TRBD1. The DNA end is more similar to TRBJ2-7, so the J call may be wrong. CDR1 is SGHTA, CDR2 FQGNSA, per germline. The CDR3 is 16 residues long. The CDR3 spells CASSEARGQSYNEQYF. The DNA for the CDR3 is TGTGCCAGTAGCGAAGCCAGGGGGCAGTCCTACAATGAGCAGTACTTC.

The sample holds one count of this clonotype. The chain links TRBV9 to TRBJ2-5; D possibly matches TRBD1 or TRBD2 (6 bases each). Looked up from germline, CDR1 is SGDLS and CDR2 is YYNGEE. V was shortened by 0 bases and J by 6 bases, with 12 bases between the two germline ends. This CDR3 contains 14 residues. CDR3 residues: CASSVEPGAKTQYF. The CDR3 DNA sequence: TGTGCCAGCAGCGTAGAGCCGGGGGCGAAGACCCAGTACTTC.

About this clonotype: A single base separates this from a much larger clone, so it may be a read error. CDR3 amino acids: CASSQDGQNTDAQYF. CDR3 coding DNA: TGTGCCAGCAGCCAAGACGGGCAGAACACAGATGCGCAGTATTTT. The chain recombines TRBV3-1 with TRBJ2-3, with D hard to call. The germline CDR1 and CDR2 sequences are LGHDT and YNNKEL (reference sequence). This CDR3 is 15 amino acids long.

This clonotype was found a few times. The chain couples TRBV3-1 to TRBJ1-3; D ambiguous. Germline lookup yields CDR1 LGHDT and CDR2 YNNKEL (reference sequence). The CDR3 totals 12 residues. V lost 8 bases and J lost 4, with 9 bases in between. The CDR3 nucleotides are TGTGCCAGCCGCGGCGGAGGAAACACCATATATTTT. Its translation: CASRGGGNTIYF.

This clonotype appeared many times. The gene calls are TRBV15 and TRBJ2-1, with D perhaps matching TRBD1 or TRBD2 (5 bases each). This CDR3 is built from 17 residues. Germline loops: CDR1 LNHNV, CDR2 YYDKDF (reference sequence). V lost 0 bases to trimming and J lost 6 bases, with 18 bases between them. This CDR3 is CATSRDRGTLSRNEQFF. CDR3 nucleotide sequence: TGTGCCACCAGCAGAGATAGAGGGACCCTCTCCCGCAATGAGCAGTTCTTC.

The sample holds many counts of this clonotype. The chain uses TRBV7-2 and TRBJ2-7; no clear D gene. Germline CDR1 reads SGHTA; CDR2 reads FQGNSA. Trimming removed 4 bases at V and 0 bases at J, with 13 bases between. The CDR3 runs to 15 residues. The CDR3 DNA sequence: TGTGCCAGCAGCTCAATGGCCCTGGTCTCCTACGAGCAGTACTTC. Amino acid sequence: CASSSMALVSYEQYF.

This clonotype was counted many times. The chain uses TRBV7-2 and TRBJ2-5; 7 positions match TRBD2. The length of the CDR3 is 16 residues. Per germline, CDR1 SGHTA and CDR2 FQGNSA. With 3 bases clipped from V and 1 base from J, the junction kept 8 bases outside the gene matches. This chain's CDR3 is CASSFNPSGAQETQYF. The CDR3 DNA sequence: TGTGCCAGCAGCTTTAACCCTAGCGGAGCCCAAGAGACCCAGTACTTC.

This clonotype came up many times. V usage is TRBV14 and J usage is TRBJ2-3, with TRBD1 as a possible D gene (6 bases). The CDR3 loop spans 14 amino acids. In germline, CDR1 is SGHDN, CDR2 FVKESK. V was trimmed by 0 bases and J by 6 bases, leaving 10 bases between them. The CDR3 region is CASSQDLGADTQYF. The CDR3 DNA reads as TGTGCCAGCAGCCAAGATCTGGGGGCGGATACGCAGTATTTT.

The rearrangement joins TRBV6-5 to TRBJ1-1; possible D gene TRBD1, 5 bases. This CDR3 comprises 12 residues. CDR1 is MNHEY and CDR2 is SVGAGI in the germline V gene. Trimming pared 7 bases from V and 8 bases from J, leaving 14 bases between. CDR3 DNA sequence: TGTGCCAGCAAAACGGGGGGAGGGGAAGCTTTCTTT. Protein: CASKTGGGEAFF.

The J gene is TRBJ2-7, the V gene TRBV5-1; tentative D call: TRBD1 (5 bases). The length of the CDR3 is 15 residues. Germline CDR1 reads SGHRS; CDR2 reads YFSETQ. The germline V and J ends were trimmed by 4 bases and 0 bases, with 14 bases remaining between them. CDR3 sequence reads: CASSLTGSGSYEQYF. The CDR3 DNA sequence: TGCGCCAGCAGCCTCACAGGCTCGGGCTCCTACGAGCAGTACTTC.

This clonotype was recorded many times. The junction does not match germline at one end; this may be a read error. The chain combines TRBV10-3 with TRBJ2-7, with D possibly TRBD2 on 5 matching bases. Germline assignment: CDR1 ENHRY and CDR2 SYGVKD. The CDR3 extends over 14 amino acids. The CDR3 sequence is CAINEGVGSYEQYF. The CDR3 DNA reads TGTGCCATCAATGAGGGTGTTGGCTCCTACGAGCAGTACTTC.

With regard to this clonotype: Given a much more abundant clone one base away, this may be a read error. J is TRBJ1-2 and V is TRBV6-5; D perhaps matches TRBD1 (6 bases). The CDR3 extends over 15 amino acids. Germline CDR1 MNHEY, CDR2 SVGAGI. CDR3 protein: CASSYSGQQAYGHTF. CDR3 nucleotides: TGTGCCAGCAGTTACTCGGGACAACAAGCCTATGGCCACACCTTC.

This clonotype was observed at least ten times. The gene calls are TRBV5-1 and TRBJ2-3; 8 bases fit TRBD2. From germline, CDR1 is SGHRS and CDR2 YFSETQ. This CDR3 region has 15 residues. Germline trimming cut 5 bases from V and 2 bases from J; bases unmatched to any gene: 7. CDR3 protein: CASSYGLAATDTQYF. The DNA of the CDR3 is TGCGCCAGCAGTTATGGACTAGCAGCCACAGATACGCAGTATTTT. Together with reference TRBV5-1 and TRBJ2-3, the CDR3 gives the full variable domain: KAGVTQTPRYLIKTRGQQVTLSCSPISGHRSVSWYQQTPGQGLQFLFEYFSETQRNKGNFPGRFSGRQFSNSRSEMNVSTLELGDSALYLCASSYGLAATDTQYFGPGTRLTVL.

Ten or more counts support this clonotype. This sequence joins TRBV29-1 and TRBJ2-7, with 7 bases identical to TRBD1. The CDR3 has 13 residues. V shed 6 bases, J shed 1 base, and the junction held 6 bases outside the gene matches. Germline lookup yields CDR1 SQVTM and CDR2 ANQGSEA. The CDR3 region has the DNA TGCAGCGTCCGACAGGGTGGGTCCTACGAGCAGTACTTC. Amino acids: CSVRQGGSYEQYF.

The CDR3 DNA sequence: TGTGCCAGCTCACCACGTCCATCTTACAATGAGCAGTTCTTC. Protein product: CASSPRPSYNEQFF. The chain employs TRBV18 and TRBJ2-1; D is undetermined. CDR3 length: 14 residues. Germline V gene lookup returns CDR1 KGHSH and CDR2 LQKENI. V was cut by 1 base and J by 4 bases, with 8 bases left in between.

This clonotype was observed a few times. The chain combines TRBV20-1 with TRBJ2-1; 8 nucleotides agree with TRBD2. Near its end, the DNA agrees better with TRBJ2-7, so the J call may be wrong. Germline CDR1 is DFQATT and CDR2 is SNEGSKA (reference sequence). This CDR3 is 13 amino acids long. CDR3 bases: TGCAGTGGCGTAGCGGGGATCTACAATGAGCAGTACTTC. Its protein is CSGVAGIYNEQYF.

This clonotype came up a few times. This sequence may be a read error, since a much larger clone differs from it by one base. In DNA form, the CDR3 reads TGTGCCAGCAGTGCCGGGACCTCTACCTTCAATGAGCAGTACTTC. Its protein product is CASSAGTSTFNEQYF. The chain combines TRBV7-2 with TRBJ2-7; D might be TRBD1 or TRBD2, each matching 5 bases. Trimming cost V 6 bases and J 7 bases, with 22 bases left between them. CDR3 length equals 15 residues. CDR1 SGHTA and CDR2 FQGNSA come from the germline V gene.

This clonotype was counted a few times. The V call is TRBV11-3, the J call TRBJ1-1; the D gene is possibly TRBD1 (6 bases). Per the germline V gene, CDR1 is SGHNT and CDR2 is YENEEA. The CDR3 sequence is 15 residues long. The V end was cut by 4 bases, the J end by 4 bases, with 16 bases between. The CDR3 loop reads CASSSPPGAITEAFF. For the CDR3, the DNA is TGTGCCAGCAGCTCCCCCCCGGGGGCGATCACTGAAGCTTTCTTT.

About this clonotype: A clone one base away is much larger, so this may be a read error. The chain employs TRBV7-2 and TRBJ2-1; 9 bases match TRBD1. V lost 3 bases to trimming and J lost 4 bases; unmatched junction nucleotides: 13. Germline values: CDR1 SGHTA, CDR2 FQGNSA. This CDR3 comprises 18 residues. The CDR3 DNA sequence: TGTGCCAGCAGCTTGGGGACGGGACAGGGTAGGTCGTACAATGAGCAGTTCTTC. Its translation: CASSLGTGQGRSYNEQFF.

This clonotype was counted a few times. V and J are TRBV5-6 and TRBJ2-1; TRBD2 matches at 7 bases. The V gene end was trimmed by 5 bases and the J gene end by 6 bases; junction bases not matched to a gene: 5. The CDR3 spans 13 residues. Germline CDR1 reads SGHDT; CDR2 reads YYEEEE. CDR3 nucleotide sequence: TGTGCCAGCAGTCGGGAGCGGGGCAATGAGCAGTTCTTC. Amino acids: CASSRERGNEQFF.

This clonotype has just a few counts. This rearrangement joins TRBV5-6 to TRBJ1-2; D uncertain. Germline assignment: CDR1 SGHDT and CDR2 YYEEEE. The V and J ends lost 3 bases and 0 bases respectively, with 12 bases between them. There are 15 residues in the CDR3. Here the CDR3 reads CASSSGPTTNYGYTF. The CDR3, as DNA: TGTGCCAGCAGCTCAGGACCAACTACTAACTATGGCTACACCTTC.

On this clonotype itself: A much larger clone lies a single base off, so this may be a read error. For the CDR3, the DNA is TGCAGTGCTAGGGGGTGGGAGCGGGGAGGTACTGAAGCTTTCTTT. This sequence encodes CSARGWERGGTEAFF. This sequence joins TRBV20-1 and TRBJ1-1; D is undetermined. V was pared by 3 bases and J by 5 bases, with 19 bases between. The CDR3 spans 15 residues. Germline V gives CDR1 DFQATT, CDR2 SNEGSKA (reference sequence).

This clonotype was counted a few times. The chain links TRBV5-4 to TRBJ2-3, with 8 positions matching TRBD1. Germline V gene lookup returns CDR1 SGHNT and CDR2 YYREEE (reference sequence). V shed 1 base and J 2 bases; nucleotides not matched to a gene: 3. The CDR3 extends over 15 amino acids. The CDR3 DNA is TGTGCCAGCAGCTTGAGGGACAGGCCCACAGATACGCAGTATTTT. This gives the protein CASSLRDRPTDTQYF.

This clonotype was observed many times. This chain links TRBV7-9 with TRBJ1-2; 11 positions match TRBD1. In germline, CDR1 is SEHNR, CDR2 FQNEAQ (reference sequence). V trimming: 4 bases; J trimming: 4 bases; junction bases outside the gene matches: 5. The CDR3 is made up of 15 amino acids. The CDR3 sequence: CASSSRTGGSYGYTF. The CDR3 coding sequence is TGTGCCAGCAGCTCACGGACAGGGGGCTCCTATGGCTACACCTTC.

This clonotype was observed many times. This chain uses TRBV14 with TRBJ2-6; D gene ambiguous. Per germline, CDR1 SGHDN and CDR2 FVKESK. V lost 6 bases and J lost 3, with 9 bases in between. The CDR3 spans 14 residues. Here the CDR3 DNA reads TGTGCCAGCAGGAGAGGTGGTGGGGCCAACGTCCTGACTTTC. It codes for CASRRGGGANVLTF.

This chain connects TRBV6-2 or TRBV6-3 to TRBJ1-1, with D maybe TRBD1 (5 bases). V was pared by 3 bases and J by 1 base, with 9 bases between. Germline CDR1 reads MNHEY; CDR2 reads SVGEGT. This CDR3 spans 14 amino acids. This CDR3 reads CASSYGTKNTEAFF. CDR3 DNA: TGTGCCAGCAGTTATGGGACCAAGAACACTGAAGCTTTCTTT.

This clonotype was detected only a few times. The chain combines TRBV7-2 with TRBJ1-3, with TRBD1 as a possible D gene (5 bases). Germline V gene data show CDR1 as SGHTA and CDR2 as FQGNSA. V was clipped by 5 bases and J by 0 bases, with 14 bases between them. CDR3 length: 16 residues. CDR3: CASSGSGTLSGNTIYF. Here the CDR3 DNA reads TGTGCCAGCAGCGGTTCAGGGACCCTCTCTGGAAACACCATATATTTT.

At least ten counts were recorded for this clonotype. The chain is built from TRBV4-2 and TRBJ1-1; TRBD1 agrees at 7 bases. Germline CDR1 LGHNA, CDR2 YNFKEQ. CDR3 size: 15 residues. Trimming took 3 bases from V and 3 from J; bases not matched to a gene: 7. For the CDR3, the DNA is TGTGCCAGCAGCCAGGGTAGACAGGGCGACACTGAAGCTTTCTTT. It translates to CASSQGRQGDTEAFF.

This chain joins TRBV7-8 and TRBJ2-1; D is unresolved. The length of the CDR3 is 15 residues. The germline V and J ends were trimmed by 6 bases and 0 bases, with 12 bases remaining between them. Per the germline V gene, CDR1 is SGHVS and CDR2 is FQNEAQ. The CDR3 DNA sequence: TGTGCCAGCAGGCTAAGTAGAAGCTCCTACAATGAGCAGTTCTTC. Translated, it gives CASRLSRSSYNEQFF. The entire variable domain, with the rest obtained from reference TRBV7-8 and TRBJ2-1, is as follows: GAGVSQSPRYKVAKRGQDVALRCDPISGHVSLFWYQQALGQGPEFLTYFQNEAQLDKSGLPSDRFFAERPEGSVSTLKIQRTQQEDSAVYLCASRLSRSSYNEQFFGPGTRLTVL.

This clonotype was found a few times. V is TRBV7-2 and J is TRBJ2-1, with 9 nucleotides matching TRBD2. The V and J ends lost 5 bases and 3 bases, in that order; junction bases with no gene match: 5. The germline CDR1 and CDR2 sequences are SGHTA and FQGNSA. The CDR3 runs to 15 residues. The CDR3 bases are TGTGCCAGCAGCCGCGGGGGGGTCAACTACAATGAGCAGTTCTTC. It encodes CASSRGGVNYNEQFF.